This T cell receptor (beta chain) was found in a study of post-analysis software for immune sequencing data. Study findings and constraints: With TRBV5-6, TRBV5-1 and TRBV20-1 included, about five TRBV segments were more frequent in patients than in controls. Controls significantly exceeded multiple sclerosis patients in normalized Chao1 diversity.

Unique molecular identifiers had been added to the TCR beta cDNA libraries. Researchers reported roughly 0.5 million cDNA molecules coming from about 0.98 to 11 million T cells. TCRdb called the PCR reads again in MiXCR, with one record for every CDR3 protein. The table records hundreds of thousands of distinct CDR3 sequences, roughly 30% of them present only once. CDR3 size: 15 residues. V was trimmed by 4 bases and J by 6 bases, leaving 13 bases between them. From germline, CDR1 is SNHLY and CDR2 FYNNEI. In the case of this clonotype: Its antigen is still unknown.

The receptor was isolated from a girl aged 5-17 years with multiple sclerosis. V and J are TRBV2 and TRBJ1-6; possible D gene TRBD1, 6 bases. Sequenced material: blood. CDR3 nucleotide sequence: TGTGCCAGCAGTGGACCACAGGGCTTTAATTCACCCCTCCACTTT. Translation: CASSGPQGFNSPLHF.